This T cell receptor beta chain was observed in a study of shared clonotypes between healthy human individuals. This CDR3 contains 14 residues. The V and J ends lost 0 bases and 9 bases respectively, with 15 bases between them. CDR1 is MGHRA, CDR2 YSYEKL, per germline. Overall study results and limits: The rarefaction results pointed to incomplete sorted-subset sequencing despite large depth.

Worth noting for this clone: Its cognate antigen is unknown.

The protocol was immunoSEQ multiplex PCR, while the TCRdb copy is restricted to in-frame clones and leaves out a portion. This repertoire shows approximately 2.3 million clones, about 92% found once; its top ten account for approximately 0.4%. The chain employs TRBV4-1 and TRBJ2-7; TRBD2 might be the D (6 bases). The sample taken for sequencing was naive CD4+ T cells from PBMCs. As to subset: CD45RA+ positively selected. This TCR derives from a young man in good health. Some clones in this sample may be carry-over from other donors' samples. The CDR3 sequence: CASSQERLEVGQYF. The CDR3 region has the DNA TGCGCCAGCAGCCAAGAACGACTAGAGGTGGGGCAGTACTTC.